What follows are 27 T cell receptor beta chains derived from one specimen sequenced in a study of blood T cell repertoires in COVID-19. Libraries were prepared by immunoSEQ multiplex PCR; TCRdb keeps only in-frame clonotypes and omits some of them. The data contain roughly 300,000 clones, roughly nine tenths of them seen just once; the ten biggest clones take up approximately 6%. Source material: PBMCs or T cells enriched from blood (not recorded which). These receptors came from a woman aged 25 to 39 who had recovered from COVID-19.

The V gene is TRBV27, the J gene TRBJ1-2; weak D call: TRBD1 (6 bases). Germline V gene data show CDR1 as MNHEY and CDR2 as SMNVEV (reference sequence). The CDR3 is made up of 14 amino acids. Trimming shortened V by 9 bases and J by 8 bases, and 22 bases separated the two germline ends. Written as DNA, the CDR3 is TGTGCCAGTCCCACTCGCCCAGGGGTAGAGGGCTACACCTTC. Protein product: CASPTRPGVEGYTF.

The CDR3 DNA reads as TGTGCCATCAGTGAGGGGGCGGAAAACTATGGCTACACCTTC. Translated: CAISEGAENYGYTF. The chain carries TRBV10-3 and TRBJ1-2; tentatively, D is TRBD1 (5 bases). CDR1 and CDR2 (germline): ENHRY, SYGVKD. V dropped 2 bases and J dropped 2 bases, with 9 bases sitting between them. This CDR3 contains 14 residues.

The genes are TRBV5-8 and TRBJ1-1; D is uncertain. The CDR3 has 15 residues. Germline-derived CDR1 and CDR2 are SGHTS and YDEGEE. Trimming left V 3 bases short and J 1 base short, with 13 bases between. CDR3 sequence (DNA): TGTGCCAGCAGCTCCCAATTCGGCGGGAACACTGAAGCTTTCTTT. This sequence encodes CASSSQFGGNTEAFF. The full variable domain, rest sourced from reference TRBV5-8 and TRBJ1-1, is EAGVTQSPTHLIKTRGQQATLRCSPISGHTSVYWYQQALGLGLQFLLWYDEGEERNRGNFPPRFSGRQFPNYSSELNVNALELEDSALYLCASSSQFGGNTEAFFGQGTRLTVV.

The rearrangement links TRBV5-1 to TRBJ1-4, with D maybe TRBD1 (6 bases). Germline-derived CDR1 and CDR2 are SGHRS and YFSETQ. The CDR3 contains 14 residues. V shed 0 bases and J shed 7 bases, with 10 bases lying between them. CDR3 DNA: TGCGCCAGCAGCTTGGGGGGGCTGGGTGAAAAACTGTTTTTT. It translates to CASSLGGLGEKLFF.

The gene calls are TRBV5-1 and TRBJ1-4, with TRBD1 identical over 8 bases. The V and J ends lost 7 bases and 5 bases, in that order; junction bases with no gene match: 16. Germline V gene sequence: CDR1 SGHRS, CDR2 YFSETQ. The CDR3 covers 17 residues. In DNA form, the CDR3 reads TGCGCCAGCCGAATTGACCCAGGGGGCGTTACGAATGAAAAACTGTTTTTT. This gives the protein CASRIDPGGVTNEKLFF. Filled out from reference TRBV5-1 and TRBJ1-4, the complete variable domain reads KAGVTQTPRYLIKTRGQQVTLSCSPISGHRSVSWYQQTPGQGLQFLFEYFSETQRNKGNFPGRFSGRQFSNSRSEMNVSTLELGDSALYLCASRIDPGGVTNEKLFFGSGTQLSVL.

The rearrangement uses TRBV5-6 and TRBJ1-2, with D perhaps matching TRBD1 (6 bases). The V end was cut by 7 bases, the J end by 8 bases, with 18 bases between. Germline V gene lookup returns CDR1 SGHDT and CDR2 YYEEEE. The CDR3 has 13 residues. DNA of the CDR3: TGTGCCAGCGGGGCAGGGGTTACCTTGGGCTACACCTTC. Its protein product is CASGAGVTLGYTF.

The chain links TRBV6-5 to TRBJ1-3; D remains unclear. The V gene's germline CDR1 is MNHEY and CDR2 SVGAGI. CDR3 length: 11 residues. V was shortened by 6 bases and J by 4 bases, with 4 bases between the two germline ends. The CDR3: CASRSGNTIYF. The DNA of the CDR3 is TGTGCCAGCAGATCGGGAAACACCATATATTTT.

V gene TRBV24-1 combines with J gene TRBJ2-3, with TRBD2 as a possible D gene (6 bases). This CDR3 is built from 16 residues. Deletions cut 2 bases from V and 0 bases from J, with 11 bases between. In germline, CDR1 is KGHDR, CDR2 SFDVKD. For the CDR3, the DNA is TGTGCCACCAGTGATTCTATCGGGGGAAGCACAGATACGCAGTATTTT. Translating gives CATSDSIGGSTDTQYF.

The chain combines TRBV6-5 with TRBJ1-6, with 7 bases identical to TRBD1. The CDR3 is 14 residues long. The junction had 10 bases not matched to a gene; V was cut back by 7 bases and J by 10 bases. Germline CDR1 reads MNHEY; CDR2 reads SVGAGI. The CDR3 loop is CASTSMTGRSPLHF. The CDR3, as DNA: TGTGCCAGCACGTCAATGACAGGGCGGTCACCCCTCCACTTT.

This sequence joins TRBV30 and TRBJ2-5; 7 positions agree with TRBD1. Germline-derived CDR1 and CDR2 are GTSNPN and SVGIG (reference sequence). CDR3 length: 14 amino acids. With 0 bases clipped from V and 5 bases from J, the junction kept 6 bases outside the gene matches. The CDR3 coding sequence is TGTGCCTGGAGTGTAAGGGGGCCTTATGAGACCCAGTACTTC. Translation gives CAWSVRGPYETQYF.

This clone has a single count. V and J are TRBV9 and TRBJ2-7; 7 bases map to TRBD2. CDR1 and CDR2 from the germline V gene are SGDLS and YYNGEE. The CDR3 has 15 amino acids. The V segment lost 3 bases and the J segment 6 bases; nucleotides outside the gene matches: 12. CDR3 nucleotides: TGTGCCAGCAGCGAGAAGCGGGACTTCTTGAGCGAGCAGTACTTC. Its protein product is CASSEKRDFLSEQYF.

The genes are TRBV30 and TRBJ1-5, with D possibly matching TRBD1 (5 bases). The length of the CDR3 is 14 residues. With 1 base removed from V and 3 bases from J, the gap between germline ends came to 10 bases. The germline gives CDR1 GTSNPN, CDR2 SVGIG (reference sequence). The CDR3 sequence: CAWSEIRDNQPQHF. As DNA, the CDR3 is TGTGCCTGGAGTGAAATCAGGGACAATCAGCCCCAGCATTTT.

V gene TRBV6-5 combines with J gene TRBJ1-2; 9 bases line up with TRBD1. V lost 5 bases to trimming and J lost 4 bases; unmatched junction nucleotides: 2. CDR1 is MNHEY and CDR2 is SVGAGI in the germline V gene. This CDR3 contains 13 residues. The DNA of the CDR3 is TGTGCCAGCAGTATGACAGGGGGCTATGGCTACACCTTC. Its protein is CASSMTGGYGYTF.

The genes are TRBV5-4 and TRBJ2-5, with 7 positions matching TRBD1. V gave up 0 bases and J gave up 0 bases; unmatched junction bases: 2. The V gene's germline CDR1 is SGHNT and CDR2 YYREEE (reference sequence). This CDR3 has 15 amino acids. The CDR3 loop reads CASSLGGQNQETQYF. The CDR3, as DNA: TGTGCCAGCAGCTTGGGGGGACAGAACCAAGAGACCCAGTACTTC.

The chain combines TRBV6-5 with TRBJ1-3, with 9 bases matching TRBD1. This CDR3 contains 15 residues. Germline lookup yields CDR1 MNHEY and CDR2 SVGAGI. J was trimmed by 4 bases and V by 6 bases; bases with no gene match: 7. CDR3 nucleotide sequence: TGTGCCAGCAGCCAACAGGGGGCCGCGGGAAACACCATATATTTT. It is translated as CASSQQGAAGNTIYF.

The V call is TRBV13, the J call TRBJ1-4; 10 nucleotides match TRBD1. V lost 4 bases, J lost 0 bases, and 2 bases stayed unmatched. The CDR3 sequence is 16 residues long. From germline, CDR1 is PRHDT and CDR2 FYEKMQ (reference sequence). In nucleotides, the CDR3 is TGTGCCAGCAGCTCGGGACAGGGGTCAACTAATGAAAAACTGTTTTTT. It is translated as CASSSGQGSTNEKLFF.

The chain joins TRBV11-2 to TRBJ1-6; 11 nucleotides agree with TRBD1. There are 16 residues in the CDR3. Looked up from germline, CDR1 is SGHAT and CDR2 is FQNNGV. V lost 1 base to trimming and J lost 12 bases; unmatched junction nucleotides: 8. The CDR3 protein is CASSLGGQGVGIPLHF. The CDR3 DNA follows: TGTGCCAGCAGCTTAGGGGGACAGGGGGTGGGGATACCCCTCCACTTT.

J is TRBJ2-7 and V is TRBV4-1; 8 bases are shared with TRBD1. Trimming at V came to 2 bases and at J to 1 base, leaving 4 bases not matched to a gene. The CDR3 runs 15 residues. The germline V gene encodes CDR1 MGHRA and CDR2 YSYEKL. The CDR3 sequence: CASSQQGAGSYEQYF. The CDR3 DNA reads TGCGCCAGCAGCCAACAGGGGGCCGGATCCTACGAGCAGTACTTC.

The CDR3 DNA sequence: TGTGCCAGCAGCCGGACGGGGACTGAAGCTTTCTTT. It is translated as CASSRTGTEAFF. The rearrangement links TRBV7-8 to TRBJ1-1; no definite D call. The germline CDR1 and CDR2 sequences are SGHVS and FQNEAQ. The CDR3 length is 12 residues. Between the trimmed V and J ends, which lost 5 bases and 5 bases, there was a span of 9 bases.

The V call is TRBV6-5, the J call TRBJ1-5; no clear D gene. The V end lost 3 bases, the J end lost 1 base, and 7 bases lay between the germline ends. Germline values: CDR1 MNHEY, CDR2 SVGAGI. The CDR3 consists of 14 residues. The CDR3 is CASSYSPSNQPQHF. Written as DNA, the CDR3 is TGTGCCAGCAGTTATTCCCCAAGCAATCAGCCCCAGCATTTT.

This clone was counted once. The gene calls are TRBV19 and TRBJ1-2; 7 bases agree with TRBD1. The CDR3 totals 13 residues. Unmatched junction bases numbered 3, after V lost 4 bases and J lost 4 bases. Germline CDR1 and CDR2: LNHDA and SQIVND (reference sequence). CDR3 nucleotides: TGTGCCAGTAGTAACAGGGGTGTCTATGGCTACACCTTC. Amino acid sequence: CASSNRGVYGYTF.

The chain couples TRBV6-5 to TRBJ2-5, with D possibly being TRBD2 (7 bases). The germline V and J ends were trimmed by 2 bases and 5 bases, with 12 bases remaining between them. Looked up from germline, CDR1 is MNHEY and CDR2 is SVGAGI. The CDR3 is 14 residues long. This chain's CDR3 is CASSYGGGRETQYF. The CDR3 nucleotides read TGTGCCAGCAGTTACGGCGGGGGCCGGGAGACCCAGTACTTC.

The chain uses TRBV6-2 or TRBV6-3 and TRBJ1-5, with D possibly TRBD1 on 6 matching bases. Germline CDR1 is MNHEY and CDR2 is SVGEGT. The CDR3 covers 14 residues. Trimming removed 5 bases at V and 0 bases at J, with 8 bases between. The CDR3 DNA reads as TGTGCCAGCAGTAGGGACATTAGCAATCAGCCCCAGCATTTT. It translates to CASSRDISNQPQHF.

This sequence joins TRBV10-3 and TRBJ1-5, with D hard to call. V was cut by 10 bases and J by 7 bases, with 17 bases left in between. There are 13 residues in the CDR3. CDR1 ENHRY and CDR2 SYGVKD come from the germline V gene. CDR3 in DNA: TGTGCCAGCCACGCCCGGGGAGGGCAGCCCCAGCATTTT. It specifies CASHARGGQPQHF.

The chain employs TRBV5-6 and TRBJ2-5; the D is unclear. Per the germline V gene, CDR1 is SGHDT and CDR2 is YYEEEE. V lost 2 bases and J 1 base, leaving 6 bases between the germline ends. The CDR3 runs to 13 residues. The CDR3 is CASSFVLQETQYF. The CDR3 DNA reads TGTGCCAGCAGCTTTGTTCTCCAAGAGACCCAGTACTTC.

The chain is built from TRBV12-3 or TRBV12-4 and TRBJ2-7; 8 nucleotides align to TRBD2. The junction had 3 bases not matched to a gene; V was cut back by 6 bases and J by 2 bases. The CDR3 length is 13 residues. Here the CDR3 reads CASRRAGAYEQYF. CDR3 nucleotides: TGTGCCAGCAGGAGAGCGGGGGCCTACGAGCAGTACTTC.

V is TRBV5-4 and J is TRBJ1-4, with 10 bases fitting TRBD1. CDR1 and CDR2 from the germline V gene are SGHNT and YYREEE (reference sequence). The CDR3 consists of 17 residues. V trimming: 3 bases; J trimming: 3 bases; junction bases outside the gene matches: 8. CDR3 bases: TGTGCCAGCAGCTATTCGGGACAGGGGCGGGCTAATGAAAAACTGTTTTTT. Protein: CASSYSGQGRANEKLFF. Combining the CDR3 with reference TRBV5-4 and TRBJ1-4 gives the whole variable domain ETGVTQSPTHLIKTRGQQVTLRCSSQSGHNTVSWYQQALGQGPQFIFQYYREEENGRGNFPPRFSGLQFPNYSSELNVNALELDDSALYLCASSYSGQGRANEKLFFGSGTQLSVL.